Each of the 15 T cell receptor beta chains below was sequenced from the same sample in a study of T cells after yellow fever vaccination. MiXCR, applied by TCRdb to the 5' RACE reads, yields one record per CDR3 protein. This sample yields about 300,000 distinct CDR3 sequences, of which approximately 8% are seen a single time; 3% to 4% belongs to the top ten. The specimen comprised CD4+ T cells sorted from PBMCs, sampled 5 days after the yellow fever booster vaccination. The receptor set was obtained from a man aged 18 to 30 who received the YFV17D yellow fever vaccine.

The chain recombines TRBV6-2 or TRBV6-3 with TRBJ2-5, with TRBD1 matching over 8 bases. The length of the CDR3 is 15 residues. V lost 6 bases and J lost 5; bases outside the gene matches: 11. The germline gives CDR1 MNHEY, CDR2 SVGEGT. In DNA form, the CDR3 reads TGTGCCAGCAGACAACCCAGACAGGGGAGTGAGACCCAGTACTTC. Amino acids: CASRQPRQGSETQYF.

This clonotype was seen many times. This chain uses TRBV9 with TRBJ2-3, with TRBD2 identical over 10 bases. This CDR3 has 14 amino acids. V was pared by 4 bases and J by 3 bases, with 2 bases of the junction left unmatched. Germline V gene lookup returns CDR1 SGDLS and CDR2 YYNGEE. The CDR3 is CASSFSGRTDTQYF. The CDR3 DNA follows: TGTGCCAGCAGCTTTAGCGGGAGGACAGATACGCAGTATTTT.

The chain joins TRBV25-1 to TRBJ2-1, with TRBD2 identical over 8 bases. The CDR3 spans 15 residues. V trimming: 5 bases; J trimming: 7 bases; junction bases outside the gene matches: 10. Germline values: CDR1 MGHDK, CDR2 SYGVNS. The CDR3 region is CASSPLRGALNEQFF. The CDR3 region has the DNA TGTGCCAGCAGTCCTTTGCGGGGGGCATTAAATGAGCAGTTCTTC.

Only a few counts were recorded for this clonotype. The chain couples TRBV2 to TRBJ2-3; TRBD2 matches 13 bases. Germline CDR1 is SNHLY and CDR2 is FYNNEI. After removal of 6 bases from V and 6 bases from J, the junction contained 9 bases not matched to a gene. This CDR3 has 16 amino acids. The CDR3 DNA is TGTGCCAGCAGGGGGGGGACTAGCGGGGCTGGGGATACGCAGTATTTT. It translates to CASRGGTSGAGDTQYF.

Ten or more counts support this clonotype. The chain combines TRBV12-3 or TRBV12-4 with TRBJ2-3; D may be TRBD1 or TRBD2 (6 bases each). The length of the CDR3 is 16 residues. Trimming took off 2 bases at V and 2 bases at J, with 14 bases between the two ends. The CDR3 loop is CASSLRWGALTDTQYF. The CDR3 region has the DNA TGTGCCAGCAGTTTAAGGTGGGGGGCCCTCACAGATACGCAGTATTTT.

The rearrangement links TRBV20-1 to TRBJ2-5; D tentatively reads TRBD1 or TRBD2 (5 bases each). Germline V gene sequence: CDR1 DFQATT, CDR2 SNEGSKA (reference sequence). This CDR3 has 14 residues. Between the trimmed V and J ends, which lost 6 bases and 2 bases, there was a span of 16 bases. The CDR3 nucleotides are TGCAGTGCGGGGACCGGGACCGCTCAAGAGACCCAGTACTTC. Its protein is CSAGTGTAQETQYF.

This clonotype was counted ten times or more. The CDR3 DNA sequence: TGTGCCAGCAGCCGGACAGGGGGGGACTATGGCTACACCTTC. It is translated as CASSRTGGDYGYTF. The chain uses TRBV4-2 and TRBJ1-2, with 10 bases identical to TRBD1. The CDR3 runs to 14 residues. CDR1 and CDR2 (germline): LGHNA, YNFKEQ. J was trimmed by 3 bases and V by 4 bases; bases with no gene match: 2.

This clonotype has more than one count but fewer than ten. The V call is TRBV9, the J call TRBJ2-2, with 10 bases matching TRBD1. Germline assignment: CDR1 SGDLS and CDR2 YYNGEE. The V segment lost 0 bases and the J segment 4 bases; nucleotides outside the gene matches: 6. The CDR3 spans 17 residues. In nucleotides, the CDR3 is TGTGCCAGCAGCGTAGTATTCGGACAGGGGGGCACCGGGGAGCTGTTTTTT. This gives the protein CASSVVFGQGGTGELFF.

A note on this clonotype: A read error may account for a junction end that differs from germline. This rearrangement joins TRBV2 to TRBJ1-3, with TRBD1 identical over 8 bases. This CDR3 spans 14 amino acids. Germline CDR1 and CDR2: SNHLY and FYNNEI. DNA for the CDR3: TGTGCCAGCAGTTTGGACAGGGATGGAGACACCATATATTTT. Encoded protein: CASSLDRDGDTIYF.

At least ten counts were recorded for this clonotype. The V call is TRBV21-1, the J call TRBJ1-6; the table calls TRBD1, which could not be checked here. TRBV21-1 is flagged as a pseudogene. This CDR3 is 13 amino acids long. CDR3 sequence: CASSNGQDIPLHF. The CDR3 DNA reads as TGTGCCAGCAGCAACGGACAGGACATACCCCTCCACTTT.

This clonotype was detected many times. The chain couples TRBV4-1 to TRBJ2-7; 10 positions match TRBD1. J lost 3 bases, V lost 3 bases, and 11 bases had no gene match. Germline V CDR1 and CDR2: MGHRA, YSYEKL. The CDR3 is made up of 17 amino acids. CDR3 in DNA: TGCGCCAGCAGCCAGGACACCTCCGGGACAGGGGACTACGAGCAGTACTTC. Translated: CASSQDTSGTGDYEQYF.

The chain links TRBV14 to TRBJ2-1, with D possibly TRBD1 on 5 matching bases. The ends were cut back, 5 bases at V and 7 bases at J, with 12 bases in the middle. Looked up from germline, CDR1 is SGHDN and CDR2 is FVKESK. This CDR3 spans 13 amino acids. The CDR3 here is CASSIQGRNEQFF. As DNA, the CDR3 is TGTGCCAGCAGCATCCAGGGAAGGAATGAGCAGTTCTTC.

V usage is TRBV10-3 and J usage is TRBJ2-3, with D possibly matching TRBD2 (6 bases). Germline V gene data show CDR1 as ENHRY and CDR2 as SYGVKD. This CDR3 region has 15 residues. Trimming stripped 4 bases from V and 2 bases from J, with 13 bases between. The CDR3 is CAISVGSGFTDTQYF. CDR3 DNA: TGTGCCATCAGTGTTGGTAGCGGCTTCACAGATACGCAGTATTTT.

The chain is built from TRBV10-3 and TRBJ2-7; 7 bases are shared with TRBD1. V dropped 4 bases and J dropped 3; count of bases not matched to a gene: 0. The length of the CDR3 is 12 residues. Per germline, CDR1 ENHRY and CDR2 SYGVKD. The CDR3 is CAISAGGYEQYV. The CDR3 DNA sequence: TGTGCCATCAGTGCAGGGGGCTACGAGCAGTACGTC.

A few counts support this clonotype. Here the CDR3 reads CACGRAEETQYF. For the CDR3, the DNA is TGTGCCTGCGGCAGGGCCGAAGAGACCCAGTACTTC. This chain joins TRBV7-2 and TRBJ2-5; weak D call: TRBD1 (5 bases). The CDR3 length is 12 residues. The V end lost 11 bases, the J end lost 3 bases, and 13 bases lay between the germline ends. Per germline, CDR1 SGHTA and CDR2 FQGNSA.